The entry that follows covers one TCR beta chain sequence. Its cognate antigen is unknown. The Oncomine TCR Beta short-read assay was applied to DNA of cultured CD4+ T cells. TCRdb redid the calling of the PCR reads with MiXCR, one entry per CDR3 protein. The sample lists 10,000 to 15,000 distinct CDR3 sequences, around four fifths occurring once. V was clipped by 1 base and J by 5 bases, with 15 bases between them. Germline-derived CDR1 and CDR2 are DFQATT and SNEGSKA (reference sequence). The CDR3 is 15 amino acids. These data belong to a study of vaccination and CD4 T cells after COVID-19. Study-wide results and limits: Vaccine-specific clones numbering 304 of 307 showed spike mono-reactivity in convalescent patients.

Stated treatment: approximately nine-day PBMC culture with coronavirus spike peptide pools or control peptides (ViraFEST assay). The source was CD4+ T cells from blood, cultured in vitro, collected after SARS-CoV-2 vaccination. The receptor comes from a human donor who received a COVID-19 vaccine. The chain carries TRBV20-1 and TRBJ1-5; D may be TRBD1 (5 bases). CDR3 nucleotides: TGCAGTGCTAGAGGGGCCCAGGCAGGGTATCAGCCCCAGCATTTT. Amino acids: CSARGAQAGYQPQHF.